This passage covers 18 T cell receptor beta chains from one sample sequenced in a study of cytomegalovirus exposure and HLA in healthy donors. Sequencing was performed with immunoSEQ multiplex PCR; in TCRdb, only in-frame clones are kept and a portion is missing. Seen here are under 250,000 clones, 87% observed once, and the top ten hold 1.5% to 2%. Sequencing input: PBMCs. The receptors were sampled from a woman aged 18-29 years in good health and CMV-seropositive.

The chain is built from TRBV7-9 and TRBJ1-2, with D possibly being TRBD1 (6 bases). The CDR3 is 17 residues long. Trimming shortened V by 3 bases and J by 4 bases, and 21 bases separated the two germline ends. Germline V lookup: CDR1 SEHNR, CDR2 FQNEAQ (reference sequence). The CDR3 is CASSFGQPDSPFYGYTF. The CDR3 nucleotides read TGTGCCAGCAGCTTTGGACAGCCCGATTCACCGTTCTATGGCTACACCTTC. Looking up the rest from reference TRBV7-9 and TRBJ1-2 gives the full variable domain: DTGVSQNPRHKITKRGQNVTFRCDPISEHNRLYWYRQTLGQGPEFLTYFQNEAQLEKSRLLSDRFSAERPKGSFSTLEIQRTEQGDSAMYLCASSFGQPDSPFYGYTFGSGTRLTVV.

V gene TRBV28 combines with J gene TRBJ2-1; maybe TRBD2 (5 bases). CDR1 is MDHEN, CDR2 SYDVKM, per germline. The CDR3 has 16 amino acids. V lost 4 bases to trimming and J lost 10 bases, with 23 bases between them. The CDR3 DNA reads as TGTGCCAGCAGTTCGACCGGGGTAGTGACTACAATGGAGCAGTTCTTC. Its protein is CASSSTGVVTTMEQFF.

The chain carries TRBV11-2 and TRBJ2-7; D not resolved. Trimming took 4 bases from V and 3 from J, leaving 13 bases between them. CDR3 length equals 14 residues. Per germline, CDR1 SGHAT and CDR2 FQNNGV. CDR3 bases: TGTGCCAGCAGCTCGCTCCGACTGTTCTACGAGCAGTACTTC. Its translation: CASSSLRLFYEQYF.

V is TRBV5-1 and J is TRBJ2-3, with D perhaps TRBD1 (5 bases). This CDR3 comprises 15 residues. Trimming shortened V by 1 base and J by 3 bases, and 12 bases separated the two germline ends. CDR1 and CDR2 (germline): SGHRS, YFSETQ. The CDR3 sequence: CASSLSLAGTDTQYF. DNA for the CDR3: TGCGCCAGCAGCTTGAGTTTGGCAGGGACAGATACGCAGTATTTT.

This chain joins TRBV9 and TRBJ2-2, with 8 bases matching TRBD2. The V segment lost 3 bases and the J segment 6 bases; nucleotides outside the gene matches: 4. Germline CDR1 reads SGDLS; CDR2 reads YYNGEE. The CDR3 has 14 residues. CDR3 coding DNA: TGTGCCAGCAGCGCCGGGGGGGGGTCCGGGGAGCTGTTTTTT. It yields the protein CASSAGGGSGELFF.

The rearrangement joins TRBV27 to TRBJ2-5; no clear D gene. Trimming shortened V by 3 bases and J by 2 bases, and 13 bases separated the two germline ends. Germline CDR1 MNHEY, CDR2 SMNVEV (reference sequence). The CDR3 is made up of 15 amino acids. The CDR3 DNA is TGTGCCAGCAGTTTCTCCCGGTACGATCAAGAGACCCAGTACTTC. It encodes CASSFSRYDQETQYF.

This rearrangement joins TRBV6-1 to TRBJ2-3; 8 bases match TRBD1. Germline V CDR1 and CDR2: MNHNS, SASEGT. The CDR3 is 16 amino acids. The V gene end was trimmed by 4 bases and the J gene end by 4 bases; junction bases not matched to a gene: 10. CDR3 in amino acids: CASSVHKTGAADTQYF. The CDR3 nucleotides read TGTGCCAGCAGTGTTCACAAGACAGGGGCCGCAGATACGCAGTATTTT.

This chain uses TRBV6-1 with TRBJ2-7, with TRBD1 matching 8 bases. Germline V gene sequence: CDR1 MNHNS, CDR2 SASEGT. The CDR3 consists of 12 residues. The V and J ends lost 8 bases and 3 bases, in that order; junction bases with no gene match: 3. CDR3 in DNA: TGTGCCAGCCGGGACAGGCACTACGAGCAGTACTTC. Translated: CASRDRHYEQYF.

The rearrangement uses TRBV28 and TRBJ1-1, with 11 bases matching TRBD1. CDR3 size: 17 residues. V trimming: 6 bases; J trimming: 4 bases; junction bases outside the gene matches: 13. Germline CDR1 MDHEN, CDR2 SYDVKM. The CDR3 coding sequence is TGTGCCAGCAGCTTACCGGGACAGGGGGTTCTAGGCACTGAAGCTTTCTTT. This codes for CASSLPGQGVLGTEAFF.

The chain couples TRBV4-1 to TRBJ2-3, with a tentative D call TRBD2 (6 bases). The CDR3 length is 19 residues. Trimming removed 1 base from V and 2 bases from J, with 22 bases in between. The germline V gene has CDR1 MGHRA and CDR2 YSYEKL. The CDR3 region is CASSQGDLYGLAYTDTQYF. The CDR3 DNA sequence: TGCGCCAGCAGCCAAGGGGATTTGTATGGGCTAGCGTACACAGATACGCAGTATTTT.

This chain joins TRBV4-1 and TRBJ2-7; D is ambiguous. CDR3 length: 15 amino acids. V was shortened by 0 bases and J by 0 bases, with 9 bases between the two germline ends. Germline CDR1 MGHRA, CDR2 YSYEKL. The CDR3 DNA sequence: TGCGCCAGCAGCCAAGAAATATCAGGCTCCTACGAGCAGTACTTC. Translation gives CASSQEISGSYEQYF.

The rearrangement joins TRBV2 to TRBJ2-7; 8 nucleotides align to TRBD2. The CDR3 runs 17 residues. V lost 4 bases, J lost 3 bases, and 14 bases stayed unmatched. The germline gives CDR1 SNHLY, CDR2 FYNNEI. The DNA for the CDR3 is TGTGCCAGCAGTGTTGCCCTGGGGAGCGGGAGTTTCTACGAGCAGTACTTC. Amino acid sequence: CASSVALGSGSFYEQYF.

This chain connects TRBV10-3 to TRBJ1-1; TRBD1 is a possible D gene (6 bases). Germline-derived CDR1 and CDR2 are ENHRY and SYGVKD. The CDR3 is 13 amino acids. Deletions cut 10 bases from V and 0 bases from J, with 12 bases between. The CDR3 DNA follows: TGTGCCACTCGGGGACAAATGAACACTGAAGCTTTCTTT. Translating it yields CATRGQMNTEAFF.

The chain is built from TRBV30 and TRBJ2-7, with D possibly TRBD1 on 6 matching bases. Germline CDR1 is GTSNPN and CDR2 is SVGIG (reference sequence). This CDR3 contains 12 residues. Trimming cost V 0 bases and J 6 bases, with 9 bases left between them. CDR3 nucleotide sequence: TGTGCCTGGAGTGTACAGGGAACCGAGCAGTACTTC. Protein: CAWSVQGTEQYF.

In this sample, this clone turned up a few times. The rearrangement links TRBV6-5 to TRBJ2-7; TRBD1 matches 8 bases. V lost 3 bases, J lost 2 bases, and 6 bases stayed unmatched. The CDR3 covers 15 residues. Looked up from germline, CDR1 is MNHEY and CDR2 is SVGAGI. The CDR3 nucleotides read TGTGCCAGCAGTTATCGAGGACAGGGTACCTACGAGCAGTACTTC. Residues: CASSYRGQGTYEQYF.

The rearrangement joins TRBV27 to TRBJ2-1, with 7 bases lining up with TRBD1. CDR1 is MNHEY and CDR2 is SMNVEV in the germline V gene (reference sequence). Trimming removed 7 bases from V and 5 bases from J; junction bases left unmatched: 11. The CDR3 is 15 amino acids. The CDR3 DNA follows: TGTGCCAGCACCCTGATCGGACAGGCGAACAATGAGCAGTTCTTC. Translated: CASTLIGQANNEQFF.

This chain connects TRBV4-1 to TRBJ1-1; no firm D call. Per germline, CDR1 MGHRA and CDR2 YSYEKL. This CDR3 is 11 amino acids long. V was pared by 1 base and J by 6 bases, with 3 bases between. The CDR3 is CASSQGAEAFF. The DNA of the CDR3 is TGCGCCAGCAGCCAAGGAGCTGAAGCTTTCTTT.

This clone appeared once. This chain links TRBV27 with TRBJ2-7; 7 bases agree with TRBD1. The trim removed 3 bases at V and 6 bases at J, leaving 2 bases unmatched. CDR1 is MNHEY and CDR2 is SMNVEV in the germline V gene (reference sequence). The CDR3 runs to 12 residues. The CDR3 reads CASSFEGAEQYF. CDR3 in DNA: TGTGCCAGCAGTTTTGAGGGGGCCGAGCAGTACTTC.